Below are 5 T cell receptor beta chains sequenced from a single sample in a study of T-cell reconstitution after alpha-beta-depleted transplantation in children. Library preparation (for TCRbeta) was performed with unique molecular identifiers. TCRdb re-called the PCR reads with MiXCR, one entry per CDR3 protein. The sample has some 110,000 distinct CDR3 sequences, about 9.3% seen once. The sequences come from PBMCs, collected before TCRalphabeta/CD19-depleted stem cell transplant. These receptors were collected from a boy aged 2 to 9 with acute lymphoblastic leukemia, due to receive a stem cell transplant.

The gene calls are TRBV2 and TRBJ2-1; 9 positions match TRBD1. The CDR3 length is 15 residues. The germline V gene has CDR1 SNHLY and CDR2 FYNNEI. The V and J ends lost 4 bases and 3 bases, in that order; junction bases with no gene match: 4. Here the CDR3 DNA reads TGTGCCAGCAGTGCGGGACAGGGCTTCTACAATGAGCAGTTCTTC. Its protein is CASSAGQGFYNEQFF.

This clonotype occurred many times. The chain recombines TRBV7-9 with TRBJ2-1; 9 bases are shared with TRBD2. The CDR3 spans 17 residues. The junction had 6 bases not matched to a gene; V was cut back by 0 bases and J by 3 bases. The germline V gene encodes CDR1 SEHNR and CDR2 FQNEAQ (reference sequence). CDR3 in DNA: TGTGCCAGCAGCTTAGCAACTAGCGGGTCTATCTACAATGAGCAGTTCTTC. This encodes CASSLATSGSIYNEQFF.

In its sample, this clonotype was seen many times. The chain couples TRBV12-3 or TRBV12-4 to TRBJ2-7, with a possible D match to TRBD2 (6 bases). V gave up 6 bases and J gave up 4 bases, with 13 bases separating them. CDR3 size: 13 residues. CDR3 DNA: TGTGCCAGCAGCCGGGACTGGAGGTACGAGCAGTACTTC. Translated, it gives CASSRDWRYEQYF.

The rearrangement links TRBV6-7 to TRBJ2-7, with 8 bases identical to TRBD1. TRBV6-7 belongs to the ORF category, with a function that is uncertain. The CDR3 is 15 residues long. CDR3 region: CGASYLRQGRYEQYF. DNA for the CDR3: TGTGGCGCCAGTTATCTCCGACAGGGGAGATACGAGCAGTACTTC.

This clonotype was detected only a few times. The chain links TRBV7-8 to TRBJ1-2, with a tentative D call TRBD1 (5 bases). CDR1 and CDR2 from the germline V gene are SGHVS and FQNEAQ. V lost 2 bases, J lost 8 bases, and 12 bases lay in between. The CDR3 contains 13 residues. The CDR3 nucleotides read TGTGCCAGCAGCTTATCGTCAGGGTGGGGCTACACCTTC. Translating gives CASSLSSGWGYTF. Drawing the rest from reference TRBV7-8 and TRBJ1-2, the complete variable domain is GAGVSQSPRYKVAKRGQDVALRCDPISGHVSLFWYQQALGQGPEFLTYFQNEAQLDKSGLPSDRFFAERPEGSVSTLKIQRTQQEDSAVYLCASSLSSGWGYTFGSGTRLTVV.